A single sample is the source of the 19 T cell receptor beta chains below, sequenced in a study of early T cells in non-severe SARS-CoV-2 infection. TCRdb ran MiXCR on the 5' RACE reads and lists one entry per CDR3 protein. The sample shows roughly 100,000 distinct CDR3 sequences, about an eighth of them seen only once. The sequencing sample was made of whole blood. The receptors derive from an adult who was a healthcare worker with PCR-confirmed SARS-CoV-2 infection or an uninfected control (not recorded which).

CDR3 DNA: TGTGCCAGCAGGCCCTTTACGGGAGGTATAGATGAGCAGTTCTTC. Encoded protein: CASRPFTGGIDEQFF. J is TRBJ2-1 and V is TRBV28, with 7 bases fitting TRBD2. With 6 bases clipped from V and 8 bases from J, the junction kept 13 bases outside the gene matches. The CDR3 covers 15 residues. The germline V gene has CDR1 MDHEN and CDR2 SYDVKM. Supplemented by reference TRBV28 and TRBJ2-1, the full variable domain reads DVKVTQSSRYLVKRTGEKVFLECVQDMDHENMFWYRQDPGLGLRLIYFSYDVKMKEKGDIPEGYSVSREKKERFSLILESASTNQTSMYLCASRPFTGGIDEQFFGPGTRLTVL.

In this sample, this clonotype turned up many times. J is TRBJ2-7 and V is TRBV24-1; 7 bases are shared with TRBD1. Germline V gene data show CDR1 as KGHDR and CDR2 as SFDVKD. This CDR3 has 17 residues. V trimming: 2 bases; J trimming: 5 bases; junction bases outside the gene matches: 14. The CDR3 reads CATSDSRDSFFRNEQYF. CDR3 nucleotide sequence: TGTGCCACCAGTGATTCCCGGGACAGCTTCTTTAGGAACGAGCAGTACTTC.

This clonotype was seen at least ten times. The chain joins TRBV19 to TRBJ1-1; D gene unclear. V lost 3 bases to trimming and J lost 4 bases, with 9 bases between them. The CDR3 has 13 amino acids. Germline CDR1 reads LNHDA; CDR2 reads SQIVND (reference sequence). CDR3 nucleotides: TGTGCCAGTAGTATGGAGTGGGGCACTGAAGCTTTCTTT. Translating gives CASSMEWGTEAFF.

CDR3 loop: CASSPAGRSPLHF. CDR3 sequence (DNA): TGTGCCAGCAGTCCTGCCGGGCGTTCACCCCTCCACTTT. The chain recombines TRBV12-3 or TRBV12-4 with TRBJ1-6; no firm D call. This CDR3 comprises 13 residues. Trimming removed 5 bases at V and 9 bases at J, with 11 bases between.

This clonotype has a count of ten or more. The chain couples TRBV5-1 to TRBJ2-5, with 9 bases that match TRBD1. Trimming took 5 bases from V and 4 from J; bases not matched to a gene: 9. The CDR3 loop spans 15 amino acids. Germline values: CDR1 SGHRS, CDR2 YFSETQ. CDR3 loop: CASREQGAISETQYF. The CDR3 nucleotides read TGCGCCAGCAGGGAACAGGGGGCAATTTCAGAGACCCAGTACTTC.

This clonotype was counted ten times or more. The chain uses TRBV20-1 and TRBJ2-1; TRBD2 matches at 10 bases. Germline assignment: CDR1 DFQATT and CDR2 SNEGSKA (reference sequence). There are 16 residues in the CDR3. V dropped 2 bases and J dropped 0; count of bases not matched to a gene: 4. The chain's CDR3 is CSARSPSGSSYNEQFF. The CDR3 DNA reads as TGCAGTGCTAGATCACCTAGCGGGAGCTCCTACAATGAGCAGTTCTTC.

The rearrangement uses TRBV29-1 and TRBJ2-2; 10 positions match TRBD1. From germline, CDR1 is SQVTM and CDR2 ANQGSEA. V lost 4 bases to trimming and J lost 4 bases; unmatched junction nucleotides: 3. This CDR3 is built from 14 residues. This CDR3 is CSVGWTGGTGELFF. The CDR3 coding sequence is TGCAGCGTTGGATGGACAGGGGGCACCGGGGAGCTGTTTTTT.

This clonotype came up a few times. V is TRBV28 and J is TRBJ2-5; TRBD2 might be the D (6 bases). The germline gives CDR1 MDHEN, CDR2 SYDVKM. The CDR3 is 14 amino acids. The V gene lost 2 bases and the J gene lost 3 bases, with 10 bases spanning the gap. The CDR3: CASSLGGRKETQYF. The CDR3 DNA reads as TGTGCCAGCAGTTTAGGAGGGCGGAAAGAGACCCAGTACTTC.

This clonotype has a handful of counts. The V call is TRBV29-1, the J call TRBJ2-5; D unresolved. CDR3 size: 12 residues. Trimming shortened V by 4 bases and J by 2 bases, and 8 bases separated the two germline ends. The germline gives CDR1 SQVTM, CDR2 ANQGSEA. The CDR3 protein is CSVAGGQETQYF. The CDR3 DNA is TGCAGCGTTGCTGGCGGTCAAGAGACCCAGTACTTC. The full variable domain, with the rest looked up from reference TRBV29-1 and TRBJ2-5, is SAVISQKPSRDICQRGTSLTIQCQVDSQVTMMFWYRQQPGQSLTLIATANQGSEATYESGFVIDKFPISRPNLTFSTLTVSNMSPEDSSIYLCSVAGGQETQYFGPGTRLLVL.

The chain joins TRBV28 to TRBJ2-3; possibly TRBD2 for D (6 bases). Germline V CDR1 and CDR2: MDHEN, SYDVKM. The V end was cut by 8 bases, the J end by 2 bases, with 17 bases between. The length of the CDR3 is 15 residues. CDR3 sequence (DNA): TGTGCCAGCTCCGTGGGGGGATTTATCACAGATACGCAGTATTTT. This gives the protein CASSVGGFITDTQYF.

The V call is TRBV27, the J call TRBJ2-1; D remains unclear. CDR3 length: 13 amino acids. V was shortened by 0 bases and J by 3 bases, with 3 bases between the two germline ends. Germline V gene sequence: CDR1 MNHEY, CDR2 SMNVEV (reference sequence). The CDR3 nucleotides are TGTGCCAGCAGTTTATCGATCTACAATGAGCAGTTCTTC. Amino acids: CASSLSIYNEQFF.

J is TRBJ2-5 and V is TRBV19; 7 positions agree with TRBD2. Losses at the gene ends were 4 bases for V and 5 bases for J; bases not matched to a gene: 7. The CDR3 length is 14 residues. Germline CDR1 and CDR2: LNHDA and SQIVND (reference sequence). In nucleotides, the CDR3 is TGTGCCAGTAGTACGCGGACTAGGCGGGAGACCCAGTACTTC. Protein: CASSTRTRRETQYF. Drawing the rest from reference TRBV19 and TRBJ2-5, the complete variable domain is DGGITQSPKYLFRKEGQNVTLSCEQNLNHDAMYWYRQDPGQGLRLIYYSQIVNDFQKGDIAEGYSVSREKKESFPLTVTSAQKNPTAFYLCASSTRTRRETQYFGPGTRLLVL.

The gene calls are TRBV20-1 and TRBJ2-2; D is unresolved. Germline V gene sequence: CDR1 DFQATT, CDR2 SNEGSKA (reference sequence). V dropped 2 bases and J dropped 6 bases, with 13 bases sitting between them. The CDR3 totals 14 residues. CDR3 bases: TGCAGTGCTAGAATAAGTGGGTTTCCCGGGGAGCTGTTTTTT. Translating gives CSARISGFPGELFF.

The V call is TRBV5-1, the J call TRBJ2-1; TRBD2 matches 11 bases. CDR3 length: 14 residues. Germline lookup yields CDR1 SGHRS and CDR2 YFSETQ. Trimming removed 3 bases from V and 8 bases from J; junction bases left unmatched: 4. CDR3: CASSYSGRGDEQFF. The CDR3 DNA follows: TGCGCCAGCAGCTATAGCGGGAGGGGCGATGAGCAGTTCTTC.

This clonotype was counted at least ten times. CDR3 sequence: CASSETGVGDEQFF. CDR3 nucleotide sequence: TGTGCCAGCAGTGAGACAGGGGTCGGGGATGAGCAGTTCTTC. The V call is TRBV12-3 or TRBV12-4, the J call TRBJ2-1, with 8 bases identical to TRBD1. V was clipped by 5 bases and J by 8 bases; unmatched bases: 8. This CDR3 region has 14 residues.

V usage is TRBV11-2 and J usage is TRBJ1-2; D ambiguous. The CDR3 has 14 amino acids. CDR1 is SGHAT and CDR2 is FQNNGV in the germline V gene. Between the trimmed V and J ends, which lost 5 bases and 2 bases, there was a span of 12 bases. The CDR3 here is CASSGSGGNYGYTF. The CDR3 DNA sequence: TGTGCCAGCAGCGGAAGTGGAGGGAACTATGGCTACACCTTC.

This clonotype was detected only a few times. V gene TRBV27 combines with J gene TRBJ1-5; 10 bases align to TRBD1. The junction had 5 bases not matched to a gene; V was cut back by 2 bases and J by 7 bases. The CDR3 contains 15 residues. Germline lookup yields CDR1 MNHEY and CDR2 SMNVEV (reference sequence). The CDR3 loop reads CASSLTGQGGQPQHF. The CDR3 nucleotides are TGTGCCAGCAGTTTAACCGGACAGGGGGGACAGCCCCAGCATTTT.

There are many counts of this clonotype. The chain recombines TRBV24-1 with TRBJ1-5; D is possibly TRBD1 (6 bases). The CDR3 consists of 14 residues. CDR1 and CDR2 (germline): KGHDR, SFDVKD. The V end lost 3 bases, the J end lost 7 bases, and 12 bases lay between the germline ends. The CDR3 sequence is CATSDTTGWQPQHF. CDR3 in DNA: TGTGCCACCAGTGATACTACAGGGTGGCAGCCCCAGCATTTT.

This clonotype was counted between two and nine times. The V and J genes are TRBV9 and TRBJ2-1, with D perhaps TRBD2 (6 bases). The CDR3 has 12 amino acids. V was pared by 2 bases and J by 6 bases, with 6 bases between. Germline assignment: CDR1 SGDLS and CDR2 YYNGEE. The DNA for the CDR3 is TGTGCCAGCAGCGTTAGCGGCAATGAGCAGTTCTTC. This encodes CASSVSGNEQFF.